These 19 T cell receptor beta chains originate from one sample sequenced in a study of blood T cells in healthy people across ages. A J-beta primer mix and a sample-barcoded 5' primer were used in a second PCR of roughly 6 to 12 cycles. TCRdb reprocessed the 5' RACE reads with MiXCR, giving one entry per CDR3 protein. The table has 800,000 to 950,000 distinct CDR3 sequences, roughly 43% seen once; the top ten hold roughly 13%. Source material: blood. Receptors originate from a man between 25 and 39 years old in good health.

This clonotype was detected once. The chain is built from TRBV24-1 and TRBJ2-2, with TRBD2 matching 13 bases. The CDR3 runs 19 residues. V lost 4 bases, J lost 6 bases, and 13 bases stayed unmatched. Germline V CDR1 and CDR2: KGHDR, SFDVKD. Here the CDR3 reads CATSDPTSGGALFAGELFF. For the CDR3, the DNA is TGTGCCACCAGTGACCCCACTAGCGGGGGGGCTTTATTTGCCGGGGAGCTGTTTTTT.

This clonotype was detected only once. This rearrangement joins TRBV6-5 to TRBJ1-2; D is unclear. In germline, CDR1 is MNHEY, CDR2 SVGAGI. V was shortened by 0 bases and J by 4 bases, with 12 bases between the two germline ends. The CDR3 is 15 residues long. CDR3 region: CASSYSSLISYGYTF. The CDR3 DNA follows: TGTGCCAGCAGTTACTCGAGTCTTATTTCCTATGGCTACACCTTC.

This clonotype was recorded a few times. The V and J genes are TRBV7-2 and TRBJ2-5; the D gene is possibly TRBD2 (5 bases). The germline gives CDR1 SGHTA, CDR2 FQGNSA. V lost 5 bases to trimming and J lost 2 bases, with 15 bases between them. The CDR3 is made up of 15 amino acids. Written as DNA, the CDR3 is TGTGCCAGCAGCCCCGCACAGCGGTCACAAGAGACCCAGTACTTC. Its protein product is CASSPAQRSQETQYF.

The chain recombines TRBV6-1 with TRBJ2-1; 8 positions agree with TRBD1. The CDR3 runs to 17 residues. CDR1 MNHNS and CDR2 SASEGT come from the germline V gene. Trimming cost V 2 bases and J 3 bases; bases outside gene matches: 9. CDR3 bases: TGTGCCAGCAGTGAAAGTAGGGACAGGAGTTTCTACAATGAGCAGTTCTTC. As protein: CASSESRDRSFYNEQFF.

V is TRBV2 and J is TRBJ1-1; D perhaps matches TRBD1 (6 bases). This CDR3 is 11 amino acids long. V was shortened by 7 bases and J by 4 bases, with 7 bases between the two germline ends. Germline V gene lookup returns CDR1 SNHLY and CDR2 FYNNEI. CDR3 amino acids: CASNRATEAFF. The CDR3 DNA reads as TGTGCCAGCAACAGGGCCACTGAAGCTTTCTTT.

Only a few counts were recorded for this clonotype. A much larger clone differs from this one at a single base, so this may be a read error. V gene TRBV20-1 combines with J gene TRBJ2-7; 8 bases are a match to TRBD1. The germline V gene encodes CDR1 DFQATT and CDR2 SNEGSKA (reference sequence). Trimming removed 0 bases from V and 2 bases from J; junction bases left unmatched: 12. The CDR3 length is 17 residues. As DNA, the CDR3 is TGCAGTGCTAGAGAGTCCAAAGCACAGGGGGATACCTACGAGCAGTACTTC. Its translation is CSARESKAQGDTYEQYF.

This clonotype appeared a few times. The V call is TRBV11-3, the J call TRBJ2-3; D gene uncertain. Germline V gene data show CDR1 as SGHNT and CDR2 as YENEEA. The CDR3 has 12 amino acids. Between the trimmed V and J ends, which lost 0 bases and 7 bases, there was a span of 5 bases. CDR3 nucleotide sequence: TGTGCCAGCAGCTTAGACTCCTATACGCAGTATTTT. This sequence encodes CASSLDSYTQYF.

V gene TRBV6-2 or TRBV6-3 combines with J gene TRBJ1-2; D uncertain. Trimming left V 7 bases short and J 7 bases short, with 16 bases between. The germline V gene encodes CDR1 MNHEY and CDR2 SVGEGT. The CDR3 has 13 amino acids. CDR3 sequence: CASIMDGGSGYTF. The CDR3 DNA reads TGTGCCAGCATAATGGACGGTGGAAGTGGCTACACCTTC.

In its sample, this clonotype was seen many times. The rearrangement joins TRBV28 to TRBJ2-7, with D possibly being TRBD2 (6 bases). The V end lost 1 base, the J end lost 3 bases, and 10 bases lay between the germline ends. The germline gives CDR1 MDHEN, CDR2 SYDVKM. The CDR3 runs 14 residues. CDR3 sequence reads: CASSLSGVRYEQYF. In nucleotides, the CDR3 is TGTGCCAGCAGTTTATCGGGGGTCCGCTACGAGCAGTACTTC. Using reference TRBV28 and TRBJ2-7 for the parts outside the CDR3, the full variable domain is DVKVTQSSRYLVKRTGEKVFLECVQDMDHENMFWYRQDPGLGLRLIYFSYDVKMKEKGDIPEGYSVSREKKERFSLILESASTNQTSMYLCASSLSGVRYEQYFGPGTRLTVT.

This clonotype appeared a few times. DNA of the CDR3: TGCGCCAGCAGCCACAAGGCCGGGACTAGCGGGGGATACGAGCAGTACTTC. It is translated as CASSHKAGTSGGYEQYF. This chain links TRBV4-1 with TRBJ2-7, with TRBD2 matching over 14 bases. This CDR3 has 17 amino acids. V was clipped by 3 bases and J by 4 bases; unmatched bases: 8. Germline lookup yields CDR1 MGHRA and CDR2 YSYEKL.

The genes are TRBV11-1 and TRBJ2-6; D possibly corresponds to TRBD2 (5 bases). Germline CDR1 and CDR2: SGHAT and FQDESV (reference sequence). The CDR3 has 15 amino acids. Trimming stripped 1 base from V and 3 bases from J, with 7 bases between. The CDR3 DNA follows: TGTGCCAGCAGCTTAGGAGGGTTTGGGGCCAACGTCCTGACTTTC. Its protein is CASSLGGFGANVLTF.

This chain uses TRBV19 with TRBJ2-1; possibly TRBD2 for D (5 bases). CDR1 and CDR2 (germline): LNHDA, SQIVND (reference sequence). The CDR3 runs to 14 residues. The V end lost 0 bases, the J end lost 3 bases, and 6 bases lay between the germline ends. In DNA, the CDR3 is TGTGCCAGTAGTATAGACCGGGGCTACAATGAGCAGTTCTTC. Protein sequence: CASSIDRGYNEQFF.

At least ten counts were recorded for this clonotype. The chain joins TRBV6-5 to TRBJ1-2; D call uncertain. The germline gives CDR1 MNHEY, CDR2 SVGAGI. CDR3 length equals 11 residues. V shed 6 bases and J shed 8 bases, with 10 bases lying between them. CDR3 protein: CASSSLGGYTF. The CDR3 DNA follows: TGTGCCAGCAGCTCATTGGGGGGCTACACCTTC.

The V gene is TRBV15, the J gene TRBJ2-1, with 10 positions matching TRBD1. Per the germline V gene, CDR1 is LNHNV and CDR2 is YYDKDF (reference sequence). J was trimmed by 3 bases and V by 1 base; bases with no gene match: 9. This CDR3 comprises 18 residues. The DNA for the CDR3 is TGTGCCACCAGCAGAGTCGCCGGGACAGGGGTGAGCTACAATGAGCAGTTCTTC. This encodes CATSRVAGTGVSYNEQFF. The full variable domain, with the rest looked up from reference TRBV15 and TRBJ2-1, is DAMVIQNPRYQVTQFGKPVTLSCSQTLNHNVMYWYQQKSSQAPKLLFHYYDKDFNNEADTPDNFQSRRPNTSFCFLDIRSPGLGDTAMYLCATSRVAGTGVSYNEQFFGPGTRLTVL.

Only a few counts were recorded for this clonotype. The rearrangement uses TRBV3-1 and TRBJ2-3; 11 nucleotides align to TRBD2. The CDR3 extends over 17 amino acids. From germline, CDR1 is LGHDT and CDR2 YNNKEL (reference sequence). V shed 5 bases and J 0 bases; nucleotides not matched to a gene: 7. CDR3 coding DNA: TGTGCCAGCAGCAGGGGGACTAGCGGAGCCAGCACAGATACGCAGTATTTT. Its protein is CASSRGTSGASTDTQYF.

This clonotype turned up a few times. For the CDR3, the DNA is TGCGCCAGCAGCCAACTGAGTACCTACGAGCAGTACTTC. It translates to CASSQLSTYEQYF. This chain joins TRBV4-1 and TRBJ2-7, with D unresolved. This CDR3 is built from 13 residues. The V and J ends lost 2 bases and 2 bases respectively, with 7 bases between them. CDR1 is MGHRA, CDR2 YSYEKL, per germline.

V is TRBV20-1 and J is TRBJ2-3; TRBD2 matches 11 bases. With 6 bases clipped from V and 6 bases from J, the junction kept 14 bases outside the gene matches. Germline V gene data show CDR1 as DFQATT and CDR2 as SNEGSKA (reference sequence). The CDR3 has 16 amino acids. Here the CDR3 reads CSAPRDSGGARDTQYF. CDR3 coding DNA: TGCAGTGCCCCGCGAGATAGCGGGGGGGCGAGGGATACGCAGTATTTT.

The chain has TRBV27 and TRBJ2-4; the match to TRBD2 covers 7 bases. Unmatched junction bases numbered 5, after V lost 2 bases and J lost 13 bases. The CDR3 is 12 amino acids. Germline V gene sequence: CDR1 MNHEY, CDR2 SMNVEV (reference sequence). Here the CDR3 reads CASSLVGREQYF. For the CDR3, the DNA is TGTGCCAGCAGTTTAGTGGGGCGGGAGCAGTACTTC.

The chain carries TRBV6-5 and TRBJ2-7; 11 bases match TRBD2. The CDR3 totals 15 residues. Looked up from germline, CDR1 is MNHEY and CDR2 is SVGAGI. Trimming cost V 5 bases and J 4 bases; bases outside gene matches: 7. CDR3 loop: CASSRKTSGEYEQYF. The CDR3 DNA sequence: TGTGCCAGCAGTCGAAAGACTAGCGGGGAGTACGAGCAGTACTTC.